What follows describes a single T cell receptor beta chain. The clone's antigen remains unknown. No base quality information exists; no much larger clone differs at one position. In total, roughly 710 healthy bone marrow donors made up the cohort. Cohort members were all nominally healthy when sampled, although unrecorded immune exposures were likely present. The donor tested CMV seronegative, placing the donor among the 352 seronegative members of the cohort. Every donor gave a peripheral blood sample, and the peripheral blood mononuclear cells from that sample were used for TCR beta sequencing. Genomic DNA extraction from the blood cell samples was performed with the Qiagen DNeasy Blood Extraction Kit. This sample is drawn from a study of cytomegalovirus exposure and HLA in healthy donors (dated by TCRdb to about 2017). About the study as a whole: An earlier analysis of around 600 of the donors reported approximately 270 Gb of sequence data and approximately 110 million unique TCR beta sequences from roughly 200 million T cells. Donor age, sex, ethnicity and CMV serostatus were compiled together with the repertoire data. The study profiled the T cell repertoires of some 610 subjects by immunosequencing and related them to cytomegalovirus serostatus. HLA typing covered class I and class II loci at four-digit resolution. Among the roughly 400 genotyped donors, more than 70% belonged to the genetic ancestry cluster associated with self-reported Caucasian donors. The later analysis used no new phenotypic data to find candidate immune exposures, relying instead on TCR beta sequences and their occurrence across donors. Along with the roughly 670-subject first cohort, a separate validation cohort of over 90 different subjects was used. In a later genetic analysis, genome-wide SNP genotypes for about 55% of the roughly 700 donors were used, and that subset was treated as a discovery cohort. An early release covering some 640 HLA-typed donors comprised about 300 gigabases of sequencing data and 85 million or so unique TCR sequences. Roughly five DR-DQ haplotypes were treated as single units for association and clustering because of strong linkage in the cohort. The study aimed to test whether signatures of past pathogen exposure could be identified by cataloging public T cell receptors. All discovery cohort repertoires had been generated using a single sequencing platform. The number of donors typed differed by locus, with 629-630 for A, B, C, DRB1 and DQB1, roughly 520 for DQA1, 600 to 610 for DPA1, and some 440 for DPB1. In an earlier analysis of roughly 600 of the donors, high-throughput TCR beta sequencing was used to judge whether each TCR beta V gene segment behaved as functional or pseudogenic. To predict cytomegalovirus infection status, the study combined high-throughput TCR immunosequencing, statistical association of individual TCRs with disease status, and machine learning. To study patterns of TCR occurrence, a later analysis re-analyzed previously published TCR beta repertoires from 550 to 800 donors and added high-resolution HLA genotyping. Among several hundred genotyped donors of the cohort, an average of roughly 230,000 unique TCR beta nucleotide sequences was sequenced per donor, of which roughly 18% were non-productive. Broader findings and caveats from the paper: In both the original and validation cohorts, the classifier was reported to diagnose cytomegalovirus status with high specificity and sensitivity. The authors suggested that the approach could potentially be generalized to other disease states and immunological phenotypes. According to a later analysis, TCR association rates differed among HLA loci, with DRB1 alleles showing the most associated TCRs and HLA-C alleles showing the fewest. Across donors, most TCR sequences were observed very rarely, whereas some public TCRs were present in many individuals. Linkage disequilibrium might explain the correlated functional status among segregating V segments, but an unknown experimental factor could not be excluded. The study gave a list of roughly 150 TCR beta chains associated with cytomegalovirus. Strong co-occurrence of HLA alleles, especially DR and DQ, made assigning TCR associations to individual alleles difficult. A further reported finding was that TCR beta sequences accurately predicted the HLA-A and HLA-B alleles for most subjects in the first cohort. Over 15 rarely observed V segments, including chromosome 9 orphons, were excluded from the earlier analysis of several hundred of the donors because counts were too low. Some IMGT-functional V segments, including TRBV6-2 and TRBV6-3, could not be told apart with the 87-base-pair reads, so those segments were excluded. In a later analysis, about 17,000 TCR beta sequences were associated with specific HLA alleles at a false discovery rate of 0.05. Compared with equally common non-associated chains, HLA-associated TCR beta chains in a later analysis were more clonally expanded and had lower generation probabilities. Most CMV-associated TCR beta chains appeared to be HLA-restricted in a later analysis, and the HLA associations seemed to be driven largely by CMV exposure. According to a later genetic analysis, donors in an Asian-associated ancestry cluster had fewer N-insertions in productive TCRs than the roughly 700-donor mean. A cluster of highly shared sequence variants was judged likely to be a technical artifact of the sequencing pipeline. A later genetic analysis associated a missense DCLRE1C variant with V-gene and J-gene trimming of TCR beta chains, and an independent cohort replicated the association. In vitro tests confirmed that a few of the cytomegalovirus-associated TCR beta chains recognize cytomegalovirus antigens. Because HLA typing was unavailable for some donors at each locus, only the typed subset was used in association tests. Roughly uniform sequencing depth across donors was assumed in presence/absence analyses, although this assumption may not hold. Immune exposure information for the cohort was limited to CMV serostatus. According to a later analysis, parvovirus B19, influenza, CMV and Epstein-Barr virus appeared linked to several top co-occurrence clusters. In an earlier analysis of 587 of the donors, most TCR beta V segments appeared in productive rearrangements about 87% or about 30% of the time, broadly matching IMGT annotations. In this cohort, only TCR beta chains were sequenced, and detectable features were limited by the absence of alpha or paired-chain data.

Library prep was done by the immunoSEQ multiplex PCR assay. The multiplex PCR relied on a mix of 60 forward primers for TCR Vbeta segments and 13 reverse primers for TCR Jbeta segments. A multiplex PCR assay on genomic DNA amplified the CDR3 region of rearranged TCR beta genes. The amplified TCR beta libraries were sequenced on the Illumina HiSeq System as 87-base-pair reads. The authors' analysis ran thus. A later analysis tallied 75 million to 95 million unique TCR beta chains across the 666 repertoires, and around 9.9 million of those chains were shared by two or more donors. Raw reads were error-corrected and collapsed into unique sequences by a nearest-neighbor algorithm in which closely related sequences were merged to remove PCR and sequencing errors. To assign V, D and J gene segments, CDR3 sequences were aligned to IMGT reference sequences. For a sequence to be retained, a match of at least six nucleotides to both a V gene segment and a J gene segment was required. A rearrangement counted as productive if the CDR3 had no stop codons and remained in frame with V and J, and every other rearrangement counted as non-productive. Following IMGT convention, CDR3 was defined as the stretch from the second conserved V-encoded cysteine to the conserved J-encoded phenylalanine. The earlier analysis of about 610 of the donors excluded any sequence lacking an unambiguous match to a single V gene segment. An earlier analysis of several hundred of the donors classified V segments as functional when productive rearrangements were above 56.7% and as segregating when the standard deviation between donors was above 5%. A statistical classification framework was built for diagnosing cytomegalovirus status from the catalog of TCR beta chain sequences. A later analysis assigned V and J genes by comparing TCR nucleotide sequences with IMGT/GENE-DB human TR gene sequences. In a later analysis, CDR3 sequences and most-parsimonious VDJ recombination scenarios were assigned using the TCRdist pipeline. In a later analysis, each TCR beta chain was defined by its CDR3 amino acid sequence together with its V-gene family, and reads lacking a unique V-gene family were excluded. To address suspected cross-contamination and a sequencing artifact, a later analysis removed some 620 highly shared, low-generation-probability nucleotide sequences. In a later analysis, a clonal expansion index was calculated for each public chain from normalized within-repertoire ranks of inferred template counts. In a later analysis, generation probabilities were computed using a VDJ recombination model fitted to out-of-frame rearrangements, and the results were checked against IGoR. A later analysis scored TCR-TCR, TCR-HLA and TCR-CMV co-occurrence with hypergeometric tests, applying a repertoire-size bias correction to TCR pairs. To estimate false discovery rates, a later analysis permuted the HLA or CMV assignments 20 times. In a later analysis, co-occurring TCRs were grouped with DBSCAN, and TCRdist sequence similarity was added when clustering was performed within HLA-allele-positive subsets. Repertoires with fewer than 30,000 or more than 120,000 public chains were left out of co-occurrence clustering, as were several repertoires with anomalous nucleotide sharing. In its TCRdb copy, this immuneACCESS table keeps in-frame sequences only and misses some clones. Where compared with another copy, unresolved V genes explain less than half of these, and the others have no known cause. That table is the source of V, J and clone size, and D and trimming were worked out from the DNA. This sample gives about 97,000 clones in total; about 70% of them show up just once. In total, the top ten clones hold about 2.1% of the sample.

The CDR3 starts with the cysteine, ends with the phenylalanine, and has 13 residues. The only DNA kept is the CDR3, 39 bases in frame from the first base. Taken from the germline V gene (reference sequence), the CDR1 and CDR2 loops are SGHKS and YYEKEE. The V end gives up 2 bases and the J end 4 bases, leaving 3 bases in the junction not matched to a gene. The chain joins TRBV5-5 to TRBJ2-7; 7 bases in the middle match TRBD1. Sequences were obtained from PBMCs. The origin of this receptor is a woman aged 40 to 50 in good health and CMV-seronegative. The bases are TGTGCCAGCAGCTTCGACAGGGAATACGAGCAGTACTTC. Translated, this gives CASSFDREYEQYF.